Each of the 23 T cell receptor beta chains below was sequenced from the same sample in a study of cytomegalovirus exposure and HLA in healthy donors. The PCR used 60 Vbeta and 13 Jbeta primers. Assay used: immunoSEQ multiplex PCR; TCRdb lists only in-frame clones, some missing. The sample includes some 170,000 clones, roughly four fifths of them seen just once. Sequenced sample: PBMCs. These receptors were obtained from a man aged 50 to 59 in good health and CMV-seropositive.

CDR3 DNA: TGTGCCAGCAGGAGTCGGAGGAACACCGGGGAGCTGTTTTTT. Amino acids: CASRSRRNTGELFF. The genes are TRBV11-3 and TRBJ2-2; D is uncertain. Trimming shortened V by 6 bases and J by 1 base, and 9 bases separated the two germline ends. Germline V gives CDR1 SGHNT, CDR2 YENEEA. The CDR3 sequence is 14 residues long.

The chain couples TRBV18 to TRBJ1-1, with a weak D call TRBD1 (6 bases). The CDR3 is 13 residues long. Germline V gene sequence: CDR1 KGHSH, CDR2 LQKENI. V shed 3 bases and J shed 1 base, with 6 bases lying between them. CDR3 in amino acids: CASSPGANTEAFF. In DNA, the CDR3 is TGTGCCAGCTCACCGGGGGCGAACACTGAAGCTTTCTTT.

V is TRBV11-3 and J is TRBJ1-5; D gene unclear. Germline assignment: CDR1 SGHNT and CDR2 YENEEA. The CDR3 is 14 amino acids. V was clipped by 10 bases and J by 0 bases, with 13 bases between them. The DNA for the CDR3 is TGTGCCACCGAGGAGGGCTATAGCAATCAGCCCCAGCATTTT. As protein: CATEEGYSNQPQHF. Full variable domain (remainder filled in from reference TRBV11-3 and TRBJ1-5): EAGVVQSPRYKIIEKKQPVAFWCNPISGHNTLYWYLQNLGQGPELLIRYENEEAVDDSQLPKDRFSAERLKGVDSTLKIQPAELGDSAVYLCATEEGYSNQPQHFGDGTRLSIL.

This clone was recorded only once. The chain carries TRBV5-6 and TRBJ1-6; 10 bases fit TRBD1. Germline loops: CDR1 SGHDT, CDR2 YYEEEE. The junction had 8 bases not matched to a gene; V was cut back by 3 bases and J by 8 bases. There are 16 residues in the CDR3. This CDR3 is CASSYTSGTGDSPLHF. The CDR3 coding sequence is TGTGCCAGCAGCTATACCTCCGGGACAGGGGATTCACCCCTCCACTTT.

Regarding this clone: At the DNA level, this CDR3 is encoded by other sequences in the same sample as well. CDR3 sequence: CASSFGGSGNTIYF. DNA for the CDR3: TGTGCCAGCAGTTTTGGAGGCTCTGGAAACACCATATATTTT. J is TRBJ1-3 and V is TRBV28, with no clear D. The CDR3 runs 14 residues. Germline V gene data show CDR1 as MDHEN and CDR2 as SYDVKM. The ends were cut back, 3 bases at V and 0 bases at J, with 6 bases in the middle. Based on the CDR3 plus reference TRBV28 and TRBJ1-3, the full variable domain is DVKVTQSSRYLVKRTGEKVFLECVQDMDHENMFWYRQDPGLGLRLIYFSYDVKMKEKGDIPEGYSVSREKKERFSLILESASTNQTSMYLCASSFGGSGNTIYFGEGSWLTVV.

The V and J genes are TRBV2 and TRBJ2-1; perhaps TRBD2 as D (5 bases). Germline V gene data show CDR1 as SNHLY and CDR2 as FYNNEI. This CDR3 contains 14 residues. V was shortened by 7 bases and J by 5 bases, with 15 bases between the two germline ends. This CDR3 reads CASTEEYRNNEQFF. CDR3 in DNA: TGTGCCAGCACGGAGGAGTATAGAAACAATGAGCAGTTCTTC. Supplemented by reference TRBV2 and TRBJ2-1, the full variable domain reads EPEVTQTPSHQVTQMGQEVILRCVPISNHLYFYWYRQILGQKVEFLVSFYNNEISEKSEIFDDQFSVERPDGSNFTLKIRSTKLEDSAMYFCASTEEYRNNEQFFGPGTRLTVL.

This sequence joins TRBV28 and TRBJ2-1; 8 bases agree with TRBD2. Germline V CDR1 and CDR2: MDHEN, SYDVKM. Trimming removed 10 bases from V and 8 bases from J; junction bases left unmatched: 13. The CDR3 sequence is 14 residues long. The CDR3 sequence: CATLTGGAQDEQFF. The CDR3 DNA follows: TGTGCCACTCTGACGGGGGGGGCCCAAGATGAGCAGTTCTTC.

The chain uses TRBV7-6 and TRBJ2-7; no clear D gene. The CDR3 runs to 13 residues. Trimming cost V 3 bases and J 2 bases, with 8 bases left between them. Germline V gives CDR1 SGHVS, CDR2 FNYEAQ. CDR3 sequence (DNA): TGTGCCAGCAGCTTGGCCAGCGCCTACGAGCAGTACTTC. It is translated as CASSLASAYEQYF.

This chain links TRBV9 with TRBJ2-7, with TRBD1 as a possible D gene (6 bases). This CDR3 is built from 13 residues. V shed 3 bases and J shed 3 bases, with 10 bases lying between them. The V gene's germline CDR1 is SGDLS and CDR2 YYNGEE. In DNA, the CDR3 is TGTGCCAGCAGCGCCGGGACACGCTACGAGCAGTACTTC. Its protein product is CASSAGTRYEQYF. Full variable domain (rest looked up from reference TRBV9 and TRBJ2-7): DSGVTQTPKHLITATGQRVTLRCSPRSGDLSVYWYQQSLDQGLQFLIQYYNGEERAKGNILERFSAQQFPDLHSELNLSSLELGDSALYFCASSAGTRYEQYFGPGTRLTVT.

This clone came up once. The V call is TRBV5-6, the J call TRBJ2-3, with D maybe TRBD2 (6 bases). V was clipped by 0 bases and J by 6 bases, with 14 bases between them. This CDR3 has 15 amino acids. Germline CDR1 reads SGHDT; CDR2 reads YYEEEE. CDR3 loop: CASSLETGADDTQYF. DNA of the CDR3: TGTGCCAGCAGCTTGGAGACGGGAGCGGATGATACGCAGTATTTT.

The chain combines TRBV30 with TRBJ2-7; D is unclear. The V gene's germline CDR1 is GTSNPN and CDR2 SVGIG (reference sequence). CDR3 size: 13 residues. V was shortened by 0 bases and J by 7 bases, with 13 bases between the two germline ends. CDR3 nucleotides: TGTGCCTGGAGTGTACGACAAACTGGGGAGCAGTACTTC. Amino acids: CAWSVRQTGEQYF.

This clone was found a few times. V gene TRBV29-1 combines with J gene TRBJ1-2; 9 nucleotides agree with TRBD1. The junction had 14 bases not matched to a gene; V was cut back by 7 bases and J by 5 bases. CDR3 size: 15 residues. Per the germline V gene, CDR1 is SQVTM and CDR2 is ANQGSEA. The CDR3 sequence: CSASAGQGHIYGYTF. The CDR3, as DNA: TGCAGCGCCTCGGCAGGACAGGGGCATATATATGGCTACACCTTC.

CDR3 in DNA: TGTGCCAGTAACGGACTATTCGCAGGGTGGACCGGGGAGCTGTTTTTT. Translation gives CASNGLFAGWTGELFF. This chain connects TRBV7-3 to TRBJ2-2; possibly TRBD2 for D (6 bases). V was pared by 9 bases and J by 5 bases, with 22 bases between. The germline CDR1 and CDR2 sequences are SGHTA and FQGTGA. The CDR3 covers 16 residues.

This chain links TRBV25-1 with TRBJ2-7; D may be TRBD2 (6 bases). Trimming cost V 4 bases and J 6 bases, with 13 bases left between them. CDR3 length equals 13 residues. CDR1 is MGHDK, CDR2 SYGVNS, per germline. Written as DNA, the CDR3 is TGTGCCAGCAGTGGGGCGGGGAGGAGCGAGCAGTACTTC. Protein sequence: CASSGAGRSEQYF.

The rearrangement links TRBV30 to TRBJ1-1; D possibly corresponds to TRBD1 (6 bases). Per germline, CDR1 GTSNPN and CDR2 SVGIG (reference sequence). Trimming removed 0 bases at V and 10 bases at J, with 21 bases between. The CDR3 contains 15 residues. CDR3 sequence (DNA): TGTGCCTGGAGTGTCACCGGGACACCCAAAGTGGTAGCTTTCTTT. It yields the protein CAWSVTGTPKVVAFF.

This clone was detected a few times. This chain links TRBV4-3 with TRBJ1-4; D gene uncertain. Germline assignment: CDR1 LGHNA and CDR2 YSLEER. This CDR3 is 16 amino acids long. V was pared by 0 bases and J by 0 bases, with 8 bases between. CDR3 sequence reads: CASSQESGSTNEKLFF. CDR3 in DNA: TGCGCCAGCAGCCAAGAATCGGGTTCAACTAATGAAAAACTGTTTTTT.

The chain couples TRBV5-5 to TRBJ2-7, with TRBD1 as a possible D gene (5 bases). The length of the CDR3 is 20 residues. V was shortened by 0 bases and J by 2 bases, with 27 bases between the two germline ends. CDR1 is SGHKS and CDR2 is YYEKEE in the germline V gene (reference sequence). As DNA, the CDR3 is TGTGCCAGCAGCTTGGGCCATACGCAGAACTCAGGGTATCCCCCCTACGAGCAGTACTTC. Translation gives CASSLGHTQNSGYPPYEQYF. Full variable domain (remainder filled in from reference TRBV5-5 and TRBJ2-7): DAGVTQSPTHLIKTRGQQVTLRCSPISGHKSVSWYQQVLGQGPQFIFQYYEKEERGRGNFPDRFSARQFPNYSSELNVNALLLGDSALYLCASSLGHTQNSGYPPYEQYFGPGTRLTVT.

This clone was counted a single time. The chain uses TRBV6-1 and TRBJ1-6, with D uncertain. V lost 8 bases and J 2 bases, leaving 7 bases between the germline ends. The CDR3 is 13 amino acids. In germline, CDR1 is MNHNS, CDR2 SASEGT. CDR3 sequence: CASSGAYNSPLHF. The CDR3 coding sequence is TGTGCCAGCTCCGGGGCCTATAATTCACCCCTCCACTTT.

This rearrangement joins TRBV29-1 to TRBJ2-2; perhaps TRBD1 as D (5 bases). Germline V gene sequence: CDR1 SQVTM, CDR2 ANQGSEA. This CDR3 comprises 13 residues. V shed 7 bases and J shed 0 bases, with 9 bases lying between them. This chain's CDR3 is CSGGAANTGELFF. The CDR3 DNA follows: TGCAGCGGTGGGGCGGCGAACACCGGGGAGCTGTTTTTT.

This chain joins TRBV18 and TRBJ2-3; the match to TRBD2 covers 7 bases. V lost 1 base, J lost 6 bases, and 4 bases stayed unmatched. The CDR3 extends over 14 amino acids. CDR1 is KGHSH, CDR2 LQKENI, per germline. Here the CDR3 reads CASSPRTRGDTQYF. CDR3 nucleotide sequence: TGTGCCAGCTCACCACGGACTAGAGGGGATACGCAGTATTTT.

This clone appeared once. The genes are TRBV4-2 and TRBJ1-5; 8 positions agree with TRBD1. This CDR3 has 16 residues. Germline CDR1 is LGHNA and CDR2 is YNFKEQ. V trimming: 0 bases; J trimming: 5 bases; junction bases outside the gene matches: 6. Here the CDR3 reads CASSQEQGASDQPQHF. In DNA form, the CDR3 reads TGTGCCAGCAGCCAAGAGCAGGGGGCATCGGATCAGCCCCAGCATTTT.

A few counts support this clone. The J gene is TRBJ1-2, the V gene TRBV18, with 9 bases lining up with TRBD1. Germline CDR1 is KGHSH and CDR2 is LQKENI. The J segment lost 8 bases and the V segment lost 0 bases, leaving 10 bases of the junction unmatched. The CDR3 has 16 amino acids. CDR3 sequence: CASSPPSLGQGKGYTF. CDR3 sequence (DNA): TGTGCCAGCTCACCACCGAGCCTCGGACAGGGGAAGGGCTACACCTTC.

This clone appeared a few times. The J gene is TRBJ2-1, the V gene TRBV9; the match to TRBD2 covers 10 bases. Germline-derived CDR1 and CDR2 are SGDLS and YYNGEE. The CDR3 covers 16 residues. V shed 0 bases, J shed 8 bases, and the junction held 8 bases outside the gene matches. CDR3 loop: CASSVEPSGRGDEQFF. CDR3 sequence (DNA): TGTGCCAGCAGCGTAGAACCCAGCGGGAGGGGCGATGAGCAGTTCTTC.